One and the same sample provided the 32 T cell receptor beta chains below, sequenced in a study of control samples from healthy donors and cancer patients (dated by TCRdb to the early 2020s). The method was the immunoSEQ multiplex PCR assay. What TCRdb holds here is the immuneACCESS table cut down to in-frame rearrangements. Part of the clones is not present; checked against another copy, under half of the missing clones reflect an unresolved V gene, and the others are unexplained. For this sample there are 64,000 or so clones; roughly 90% appear just once. 1.5% to 2% of the sample rests with the top ten. The sequenced sample was PBMCs. The receptors were gathered from a man aged 40-55 years with colorectal cancer.

The chain couples TRBV15 to TRBJ2-7; TRBD2 matches 8 bases. V was pared by 0 bases and J by 3 bases, with 10 bases of the junction left unmatched. The CDR3 length is 17 residues. Per the germline V gene, CDR1 is LNHNV and CDR2 is YYDKDF (reference sequence). CDR3 in amino acids: CATSRESAGRGFYEQYF. DNA for the CDR3: TGTGCCACCAGCAGAGAATCGGCCGGGAGGGGGTTCTACGAGCAGTACTTC. The full variable domain, with the rest looked up from reference TRBV15 and TRBJ2-7, is DAMVIQNPRYQVTQFGKPVTLSCSQTLNHNVMYWYQQKSSQAPKLLFHYYDKDFNNEADTPDNFQSRRPNTSFCFLDIRSPGLGDTAMYLCATSRESAGRGFYEQYFGPGTRLTVT.

The chain uses TRBV7-8 and TRBJ1-4; D not resolved. The CDR3 spans 12 residues. Germline V gene data show CDR1 as SGHVS and CDR2 as FQNEAQ. CDR3 in amino acids: CATGITNEKLFF. CDR3 DNA sequence: TGTGCGACCGGGATAACTAATGAAAAACTGTTTTTT.

This clone came up once. The chain is built from TRBV6-5 and TRBJ2-7; 7 bases are a match to TRBD1. The CDR3 extends over 13 amino acids. In germline, CDR1 is MNHEY, CDR2 SVGAGI. The junction had 5 bases not matched to a gene; V was cut back by 2 bases and J by 7 bases. The CDR3 reads CASSYVSGGEQYF. In DNA form, the CDR3 reads TGTGCCAGCAGTTACGTTTCAGGGGGTGAGCAGTACTTC.

V is TRBV7-2 and J is TRBJ2-7; D is undetermined. V was cut by 2 bases and J by 5 bases, with 4 bases left in between. The CDR3 spans 11 residues. The germline gives CDR1 SGHTA, CDR2 FQGNSA. The CDR3: CASSLLHEQYF. CDR3 nucleotide sequence: TGTGCCAGCAGCTTACTCCACGAGCAGTACTTC.

This clone occurred a few times. This chain joins TRBV2 and TRBJ2-3; D is unresolved. The germline V and J ends were trimmed by 6 bases and 6 bases, with 7 bases remaining between them. This CDR3 contains 11 residues. CDR1 and CDR2 from the germline V gene are SNHLY and FYNNEI. This CDR3 is CASRGKDTQYF. The CDR3 region has the DNA TGTGCCAGCAGAGGAAAGGATACGCAGTATTTT. The complete variable domain, with remaining parts taken from reference TRBV2 and TRBJ2-3, reads EPEVTQTPSHQVTQMGQEVILRCVPISNHLYFYWYRQILGQKVEFLVSFYNNEISEKSEIFDDQFSVERPDGSNFTLKIRSTKLEDSAMYFCASRGKDTQYFGPGTRLTVL.

This clone was picked up one time. This chain connects TRBV5-1 to TRBJ2-3; D is uncertain. The CDR3 is 14 amino acids. Trimming left V 6 bases short and J 6 bases short, with 17 bases between. Germline V CDR1 and CDR2: SGHRS, YFSETQ. CDR3 sequence (DNA): TGCGCCAGCAAGGCTCAGCCACCAGACGATACGCAGTATTTT. Residues: CASKAQPPDDTQYF.

The chain recombines TRBV2 with TRBJ1-4; a weak D match, TRBD1 (6 bases). The CDR3 covers 15 residues. Germline V gene lookup returns CDR1 SNHLY and CDR2 FYNNEI. Trimming left V 6 bases short and J 3 bases short, with 14 bases between. The DNA for the CDR3 is TGTGCCAGCAGGGAAACAGGGTCGGCTAATGAAAAACTGTTTTTT. Protein sequence: CASRETGSANEKLFF.

The chain is built from TRBV7-8 and TRBJ1-5, with D perhaps matching TRBD1 (5 bases). This CDR3 spans 15 amino acids. Germline V CDR1 and CDR2: SGHVS, FQNEAQ. V was shortened by 0 bases and J by 5 bases, with 11 bases between the two germline ends. The DNA of the CDR3 is TGTGCCAGCAGCTTAGCAGGGGACGGGTATCAGCCCCAGCATTTT. Translated, it gives CASSLAGDGYQPQHF.

The count of this clone is one. The chain couples TRBV2 to TRBJ2-1; TRBD2 matches 11 bases. CDR1 and CDR2 from the germline V gene are SNHLY and FYNNEI. V shed 6 bases and J 4 bases; nucleotides not matched to a gene: 8. CDR3 size: 16 residues. Here the CDR3 reads CASSSQTSGNYNEQFF. DNA of the CDR3: TGTGCCAGCAGCTCGCAGACTAGCGGGAATTACAATGAGCAGTTCTTC.

The chain carries TRBV4-1 and TRBJ1-1; a weak D match, TRBD1 (5 bases). This CDR3 region has 15 residues. Trimming pared 0 bases from V and 6 bases from J, leaving 14 bases between. CDR1 MGHRA and CDR2 YSYEKL come from the germline V gene. In DNA form, the CDR3 reads TGCGCCAGCAGCCAAGAATCTTGGGGGGAGGCTGAAGCTTTCTTT. Amino acid sequence: CASSQESWGEAEAFF.

The genes are TRBV7-2 and TRBJ2-7; D uncertain. Germline-derived CDR1 and CDR2 are SGHTA and FQGNSA. The ends were cut back, 4 bases at V and 0 bases at J, with 7 bases in the middle. CDR3 length: 13 residues. DNA of the CDR3: TGTGCCAGCAGCTCCCTTGCCTCCTACGAGCAGTACTTC. Amino acids: CASSSLASYEQYF.

This clone appeared a few times. The V call is TRBV5-1, the J call TRBJ1-2, with D tentatively TRBD1 (5 bases). Per the germline V gene, CDR1 is SGHRS and CDR2 is YFSETQ. V was trimmed by 3 bases and J by 5 bases, leaving 11 bases between them. The CDR3 runs 13 residues. This chain's CDR3 is CASSWGGEYGYTF. The CDR3 DNA reads as TGCGCCAGCAGCTGGGGAGGGGAGTATGGCTACACCTTC.

The chain recombines TRBV5-6 with TRBJ2-3; the match to TRBD1 covers 7 bases. Trimming at V came to 0 bases and at J to 5 bases, leaving 6 bases not matched to a gene. The CDR3 sequence is 15 residues long. Germline V gene lookup returns CDR1 SGHDT and CDR2 YYEEEE. CDR3: CASSLDTGAGDTQYF. CDR3 nucleotides: TGTGCCAGCAGCTTGGACACAGGGGCTGGAGATACGCAGTATTTT.

This chain connects TRBV19 to TRBJ1-5, with a weak D call TRBD1 (5 bases). The CDR3 loop spans 15 amino acids. Germline-derived CDR1 and CDR2 are LNHDA and SQIVND (reference sequence). The V end lost 6 bases, the J end lost 4 bases, and 16 bases lay between the germline ends. The CDR3: CASRGKGVKNQPQHF. DNA of the CDR3: TGTGCCAGTAGAGGTAAAGGGGTCAAGAATCAGCCCCAGCATTTT.

This chain uses TRBV1 with TRBJ1-3; TRBD1 reflects the table's D call only, with no check against the DNA. TRBV1 is termed a pseudogene. There are 24 residues in the CDR3. This CDR3 reads CTSSQDRPRVLSSAEGPSGNTIYF. For the CDR3, the DNA is TGCACCAGCAGCCAAGATCGACCCAGGGTTCTCTCTTCTGCGGAAGGGCCGTCTGGAAACACCATATATTTT.

The V call is TRBV2, the J call TRBJ1-5; maybe TRBD1 (5 bases). Germline CDR1 reads SNHLY; CDR2 reads FYNNEI. This CDR3 has 20 residues. Trimming shortened V by 2 bases and J by 3 bases, and 26 bases separated the two germline ends. The CDR3 DNA reads TGTGCCAGCAGTGAACCCCCCGGCGGACGGAGGGGATTGTCCAATCAGCCCCAGCATTTT. It specifies CASSEPPGGRRGLSNQPQHF. The full variable domain, completed using reference TRBV2 and TRBJ1-5, is EPEVTQTPSHQVTQMGQEVILRCVPISNHLYFYWYRQILGQKVEFLVSFYNNEISEKSEIFDDQFSVERPDGSNFTLKIRSTKLEDSAMYFCASSEPPGGRRGLSNQPQHFGDGTRLSIL.

The count of this clone is one. The chain combines TRBV12-3 or TRBV12-4 with TRBJ1-5; D not resolved. The CDR3 runs 12 residues. Deletions cut 6 bases from V and 4 bases from J, with 7 bases between. The CDR3 nucleotides read TGTGCCAGCAGCCGAAGAAATCAGCCCCAGCATTTT. Residues: CASSRRNQPQHF.

J is TRBJ2-5 and V is TRBV7-6, with TRBD2 matching over 9 bases. Germline lookup yields CDR1 SGHVS and CDR2 FNYEAQ. The CDR3 runs to 18 residues. V gave up 2 bases and J gave up 2 bases; unmatched junction bases: 12. The CDR3 DNA is TGTGCCAGCAGCTTAAACTTTAGGCGGGGGGGAACTCAAGAGACCCAGTACTTC. This encodes CASSLNFRRGGTQETQYF.

The chain combines TRBV5-6 with TRBJ2-7; D remains unclear. The V gene lost 4 bases and the J gene lost 2 bases, with 10 bases spanning the gap. Germline V lookup: CDR1 SGHDT, CDR2 YYEEEE. CDR3 size: 13 residues. The CDR3: CASSAGRTYEQYF. For the CDR3, the DNA is TGTGCCAGCAGCGCAGGACGGACCTACGAGCAGTACTTC.

The chain has TRBV4-3 and TRBJ1-4; 8 bases match TRBD1. The germline gives CDR1 LGHNA, CDR2 YSLEER. The CDR3 runs 17 residues. V was clipped by 0 bases and J by 9 bases; unmatched bases: 12. As DNA, the CDR3 is TGCGCCAGCAGCCAAGAAGGGCACGGACAGGGCCGGCAAAAACTGTTTTTT. Translating gives CASSQEGHGQGRQKLFF.

The J gene is TRBJ1-4, the V gene TRBV7-9, with TRBD1 as a possible D gene (5 bases). V gave up 4 bases and J gave up 4 bases, with 19 bases separating them. Germline V lookup: CDR1 SEHNR, CDR2 FQNEAQ (reference sequence). The CDR3 sequence is 17 residues long. CDR3 sequence: CASSSKSLGTLNEKLFF. The CDR3 region has the DNA TGTGCCAGCAGCTCAAAAAGCCTCGGGACCCTTAATGAAAAACTGTTTTTT.

The chain couples TRBV11-2 to TRBJ1-3; the D is unclear. V lost 2 bases, J lost 7 bases, and 12 bases lay in between. Germline CDR1 SGHAT, CDR2 FQNNGV. This CDR3 has 14 amino acids. Here the CDR3 DNA reads TGTGCCAGCAGCTTAAAGGTGGCGTGGAACACCATATATTTT. This codes for CASSLKVAWNTIYF.

The chain joins TRBV6-5 to TRBJ1-4; 9 bases line up with TRBD1. There are 15 residues in the CDR3. Germline V gene sequence: CDR1 MNHEY, CDR2 SVGAGI. V shed 6 bases, J shed 0 bases, and the junction held 2 bases outside the gene matches. CDR3 coding DNA: TGTGCCAGCAGGGGGGACAGGGCAACTAATGAAAAACTGTTTTTT. Its translation: CASRGDRATNEKLFF.

V usage is TRBV2 and J usage is TRBJ2-5; no definite D call. Trimming stripped 2 bases from V and 5 bases from J, with 3 bases between. Germline CDR1 is SNHLY and CDR2 is FYNNEI. The CDR3 is made up of 11 amino acids. The CDR3 protein is CASSEWETQYF. The CDR3 nucleotides read TGTGCCAGCAGTGAATGGGAGACCCAGTACTTC.

The chain carries TRBV4-3 and TRBJ2-2; 9 nucleotides match TRBD2. Germline loops: CDR1 LGHNA, CDR2 YSLEER. V was clipped by 0 bases and J by 3 bases; unmatched bases: 8. CDR3 length: 18 residues. The CDR3: CASSQDRAGGRDTGELFF. Written as DNA, the CDR3 is TGCGCCAGCAGCCAAGATAGGGCGGGGGGGCGAGACACCGGGGAGCTGTTTTTT.

V and J are TRBV5-4 and TRBJ2-7; 10 bases are shared with TRBD1. Trimming took 4 bases from V and 3 from J; bases not matched to a gene: 7. This CDR3 contains 15 residues. Germline assignment: CDR1 SGHNT and CDR2 YYREEE (reference sequence). The CDR3 sequence: CASSRTGTGVYEQYF. The CDR3 coding sequence is TGTGCCAGCAGCAGAACCGGGACAGGGGTCTACGAGCAGTACTTC.

The chain uses TRBV7-8 and TRBJ2-7; 7 nucleotides align to TRBD1. The CDR3 has 15 residues. Germline CDR1 is SGHVS and CDR2 is FQNEAQ. V dropped 5 bases and J dropped 0; count of bases not matched to a gene: 7. In nucleotides, the CDR3 is TGTGCCAGCAGCGCCAGGGGACAGAGCTCCTACGAGCAGTACTTC. This codes for CASSARGQSSYEQYF.

J is TRBJ1-1 and V is TRBV7-2, with D possibly matching TRBD1 (5 bases). This CDR3 has 13 amino acids. With 4 bases removed from V and 9 bases from J, the gap between germline ends came to 15 bases. Germline values: CDR1 SGHTA, CDR2 FQGNSA. This CDR3 is CASSSQWQGKAFF. The DNA for the CDR3 is TGTGCCAGCAGCTCCCAATGGCAGGGTAAAGCTTTCTTT.

This chain links TRBV5-1 with TRBJ1-1; the D gene is possibly TRBD1 (5 bases). This CDR3 comprises 14 residues. Trimming pared 1 base from V and 4 bases from J, leaving 11 bases between. From germline, CDR1 is SGHRS and CDR2 YFSETQ. The CDR3 reads CASSLNGGSTEAFF. The CDR3 region has the DNA TGCGCCAGCAGCTTGAATGGGGGGAGCACTGAAGCTTTCTTT.

The chain is built from TRBV6-5 and TRBJ1-6; D is undetermined. The V gene's germline CDR1 is MNHEY and CDR2 SVGAGI. The V end lost 6 bases, the J end lost 7 bases, and 10 bases lay between the germline ends. CDR3 length equals 13 residues. The CDR3 coding sequence is TGTGCCAGCAGCGAGGTTGAGAATTCACCCCTCCACTTT. It yields the protein CASSEVENSPLHF.

The CDR3 DNA reads as TGTGCCACCAGGGGACAGCCGGGCACTGAAGCTTTCTTT. It is translated as CATRGQPGTEAFF. The chain combines TRBV15 with TRBJ1-1; 7 bases are a match to TRBD1. This CDR3 spans 13 amino acids. CDR1 and CDR2 from the germline V gene are LNHNV and YYDKDF (reference sequence). The V segment lost 6 bases and the J segment 4 bases; nucleotides outside the gene matches: 5.

The V and J genes are TRBV4-1 and TRBJ2-5; TRBD2 matches 11 bases. V lost 1 base to trimming and J lost 2 bases; unmatched junction nucleotides: 9. The CDR3 length is 18 residues. Per the germline V gene, CDR1 is MGHRA and CDR2 is YSYEKL. This CDR3 is CASSQVVAGGLPQETQYF. The CDR3 coding sequence is TGCGCCAGCAGCCAAGTGGTAGCGGGGGGGCTCCCACAAGAGACCCAGTACTTC.